These 27 T cell receptor beta chains came from one sample sequenced in a study of cytomegalovirus exposure and HLA in healthy donors. The table came from immunoSEQ multiplex PCR; TCRdb's copy has only in-frame clones and leaves some out. The sample lists around 63,000 clones, around 92% seen once, with around 1.2% in the top ten. Sequencing input: PBMCs. These receptors came from a woman younger than 30 in good health and CMV-seronegative.

V gene TRBV7-2 combines with J gene TRBJ2-7, with D maybe TRBD1 (6 bases). The CDR3 runs to 13 residues. Germline V CDR1 and CDR2: SGHTA, FQGNSA. The V end was cut by 3 bases, the J end by 3 bases, with 9 bases between. CDR3 coding DNA: TGTGCCAGCAGCTTGGACAGATGCTACGAGCAGTACTTC. Protein product: CASSLDRCYEQYF.

CDR3 protein: CASSLGPSGHSETQYF. The CDR3 bases are TGCGCCAGCAGCTTGGGACCTAGCGGTCACTCGGAGACCCAGTACTTC. The chain carries TRBV5-1 and TRBJ2-5; 7 bases fit TRBD2. V dropped 0 bases and J dropped 5; count of bases not matched to a gene: 10. CDR1 is SGHRS, CDR2 YFSETQ, per germline. The CDR3 extends over 16 amino acids.

The V and J genes are TRBV28 and TRBJ2-3; 7 bases fit TRBD2. The V segment lost 3 bases and the J segment 3 bases; nucleotides outside the gene matches: 3. Looked up from germline, CDR1 is MDHEN and CDR2 is SYDVKM. The CDR3 extends over 14 amino acids. DNA of the CDR3: TGTGCCAGCAGTTTCGCGGGAGCAACAGATACGCAGTATTTT. This codes for CASSFAGATDTQYF.

The rearrangement uses TRBV27 and TRBJ2-2, with TRBD1 identical over 10 bases. This CDR3 is built from 17 residues. Per the germline V gene, CDR1 is MNHEY and CDR2 is SMNVEV (reference sequence). J gave up 5 bases and V 4 bases, and 10 bases lay outside the gene matches. The CDR3 nucleotides read TGTGCCAGCAGTTCCCACCGAGACAGGGGGCTGACCGGGGAGCTGTTTTTT. Translation gives CASSSHRDRGLTGELFF.

The chain couples TRBV5-6 to TRBJ2-3, with a tentative D call TRBD2 (6 bases). V was trimmed by 6 bases and J by 3 bases, leaving 14 bases between them. The CDR3 loop spans 14 amino acids. CDR1 and CDR2 from the germline V gene are SGHDT and YYEEEE. CDR3 DNA: TGTGCCAGCAACCGCGGGATTCGGACAGATACGCAGTATTTT. Its translation is CASNRGIRTDTQYF.

The chain has TRBV7-6 and TRBJ1-3; unclear D gene. The CDR3 is made up of 16 amino acids. The V gene lost 2 bases and the J gene lost 1 base, with 12 bases spanning the gap. Per the germline V gene, CDR1 is SGHVS and CDR2 is FNYEAQ. The CDR3 nucleotides read TGTGCCAGCAGCTTAAGCCTGGAGGAATCTGGAAACACCATATATTTT. This encodes CASSLSLEESGNTIYF.

V gene TRBV6-1 combines with J gene TRBJ1-5; 10 bases line up with TRBD1. Trimming removed 2 bases from V and 6 bases from J; junction bases left unmatched: 4. The CDR3 runs 15 residues. Germline V gene lookup returns CDR1 MNHNS and CDR2 SASEGT. The CDR3 DNA sequence: TGTGCCAGCAGTGAATGGACAGGGGGTTTTCAGCCCCAGCATTTT. As protein: CASSEWTGGFQPQHF.

V gene TRBV10-3 combines with J gene TRBJ1-1; weak D call: TRBD1 (5 bases). CDR1 and CDR2 from the germline V gene are ENHRY and SYGVKD. Trimming cost V 4 bases and J 6 bases, with 15 bases left between them. The CDR3 loop spans 14 amino acids. For the CDR3, the DNA is TGTGCCATCAGTGTCCAGGGTGAACGGTCTGAAGCTTTCTTT. Translating it yields CAISVQGERSEAFF.

V gene TRBV21-1 combines with J gene TRBJ2-7; the table's D call, TRBD2, was not checked against the DNA. TRBV21-1 constitutes a pseudogene. CDR3 length: 16 amino acids. CDR3 in amino acids: CASSSPLAGPRREQYF. In DNA form, the CDR3 reads TGTGCCAGCAGCTCCCCATTAGCGGGACCCAGACGCGAGCAGTACTTC.

CDR3 amino acids: CASVGSSILNYGYTF. The CDR3 DNA is TGTGCCAGCGTAGGGAGCTCCATCCTGAACTATGGCTACACCTTC. This sequence joins TRBV6-5 and TRBJ1-2, with D unclear. Germline V gives CDR1 MNHEY, CDR2 SVGAGI. Trimming took 8 bases from V and 2 from J, leaving 18 bases between them. CDR3 size: 15 residues.

This clone was counted between two and nine times. The rearrangement links TRBV28 to TRBJ1-6; TRBD1 aligns across 10 bases. After removal of 6 bases from V and 10 bases from J, the junction contained 9 bases not matched to a gene. The CDR3 is 15 amino acids. Germline loops: CDR1 MDHEN, CDR2 SYDVKM. The CDR3 protein is CASSSPRDRGSPLHF. CDR3 in DNA: TGTGCCAGCAGCTCACCCCGGGACAGGGGATCACCCCTCCACTTT.

About this clone itself: Other DNA sequences in the same sample also yield this CDR3. The V call is TRBV15, the J call TRBJ2-5; 9 bases map to TRBD2. The germline V gene encodes CDR1 LNHNV and CDR2 YYDKDF (reference sequence). V lost 4 bases to trimming and J lost 3 bases; unmatched junction nucleotides: 3. The CDR3 contains 14 residues. The CDR3: CATSIPSGEETQYF. CDR3 DNA: TGTGCCACCAGCATACCTAGCGGGGAAGAGACCCAGTACTTC.

The V and J genes are TRBV6-1 and TRBJ1-2, with a tentative D call TRBD1 (5 bases). Trimming took 6 bases from V and 5 from J, leaving 13 bases between them. This CDR3 spans 13 amino acids. Germline CDR1 is MNHNS and CDR2 is SASEGT. The CDR3 reads CASSQGAAYGYTF. The CDR3 bases are TGTGCCAGCAGCCAGGGTGCGGCGTATGGCTACACCTTC.

The V call is TRBV6-1, the J call TRBJ1-2, with 9 bases lining up with TRBD1. This CDR3 region has 13 residues. The V gene end was trimmed by 10 bases and the J gene end by 2 bases; junction bases not matched to a gene: 5. Germline CDR1 reads MNHNS; CDR2 reads SASEGT. In nucleotides, the CDR3 is TGTGCCACTAGACAGGGGGGCAACTATGGCTACACCTTC. Amino acids: CATRQGGNYGYTF.

The chain joins TRBV6-4 to TRBJ2-5, with 10 positions matching TRBD1. This CDR3 spans 14 amino acids. Germline V gene lookup returns CDR1 MRHNA and CDR2 SNTAGT. After removal of 8 bases from V and 5 bases from J, the junction contained 8 bases not matched to a gene. The CDR3 region is CASPGTGDRETQYF. CDR3 bases: TGTGCCAGCCCCGGGACAGGGGATCGGGAGACCCAGTACTTC.

The CDR3 region has the DNA TGTGCCAGCAGCTTGGTTCCGGGACTAGCGGGGGGGAACACCGGGGAGCTGTTTTTT. This codes for CASSLVPGLAGGNTGELFF. This chain links TRBV5-4 with TRBJ2-2; 15 bases match TRBD2. Germline V gene lookup returns CDR1 SGHNT and CDR2 YYREEE (reference sequence). The CDR3 totals 19 residues. V shed 0 bases and J 1 base; nucleotides not matched to a gene: 4.

This clone was seen once. This chain joins TRBV6-5 and TRBJ1-1, with unresolved D. The ends were cut back, 0 bases at V and 1 base at J, with 9 bases in the middle. Looked up from germline, CDR1 is MNHEY and CDR2 is SVGAGI. This CDR3 has 15 amino acids. The CDR3 spells CASSYSWAGNTEAFF. CDR3 bases: TGTGCCAGCAGTTACTCATGGGCGGGGAACACTGAAGCTTTCTTT.

The chain links TRBV19 to TRBJ2-7; 11 nucleotides match TRBD2. CDR3 size: 15 residues. J gave up 5 bases and V 1 base, and 4 bases lay outside the gene matches. The germline V gene has CDR1 LNHDA and CDR2 SQIVND (reference sequence). CDR3 in amino acids: CASSIVPSGRNEQYF. The CDR3 DNA reads as TGTGCCAGTAGTATAGTCCCTAGCGGGAGGAACGAGCAGTACTTC.

The chain combines TRBV5-1 with TRBJ1-1; TRBD1 matches at 7 bases. The V gene's germline CDR1 is SGHRS and CDR2 YFSETQ. The CDR3 length is 16 residues. V trimming: 3 bases; J trimming: 0 bases; junction bases outside the gene matches: 8. The CDR3 here is CASSSIPGGVNTEAFF. Written as DNA, the CDR3 is TGCGCCAGCAGCTCAATTCCAGGGGGAGTGAACACTGAAGCTTTCTTT.

The chain is built from TRBV2 and TRBJ2-7; D is unresolved. Germline V CDR1 and CDR2: SNHLY, FYNNEI. This CDR3 region has 11 residues. Trimming stripped 9 bases from V and 4 bases from J, with 10 bases between. The CDR3 nucleotides are TGTGCCAGTTTGCTCAGTTACGAGCAGTACTTC. Amino acid sequence: CASLLSYEQYF. The variable domain in full, with the rest retrieved from reference TRBV2 and TRBJ2-7, is EPEVTQTPSHQVTQMGQEVILRCVPISNHLYFYWYRQILGQKVEFLVSFYNNEISEKSEIFDDQFSVERPDGSNFTLKIRSTKLEDSAMYFCASLLSYEQYFGPGTRLTVT.

V is TRBV30 and J is TRBJ2-3, with TRBD1 identical over 7 bases. J was trimmed by 4 bases and V by 1 base; bases with no gene match: 2. The CDR3 contains 13 residues. CDR1 GTSNPN and CDR2 SVGIG come from the germline V gene (reference sequence). CDR3 in amino acids: CAWSGQGPDTQYF. The DNA of the CDR3 is TGTGCCTGGAGTGGACAGGGCCCAGATACGCAGTATTTT.

This rearrangement joins TRBV2 to TRBJ2-6, with D possibly TRBD2 on 6 matching bases. This CDR3 contains 16 residues. From germline, CDR1 is SNHLY and CDR2 FYNNEI. V was pared by 6 bases and J by 0 bases, with 12 bases between. CDR3 region: CASSSAGGSGANVLTF. The CDR3 DNA reads as TGTGCCAGCAGCTCGGCCGGGGGCTCTGGGGCCAACGTCCTGACTTTC.

The chain links TRBV2 to TRBJ2-4, with 8 bases lining up with TRBD2. CDR1 is SNHLY and CDR2 is FYNNEI in the germline V gene. This CDR3 is built from 16 residues. Trimming at V came to 4 bases and at J to 1 base, leaving 6 bases not matched to a gene. CDR3 amino acids: CASSAPLAAAKNIQYF. As DNA, the CDR3 is TGTGCCAGCAGTGCCCCACTAGCGGCGGCCAAAAACATTCAGTACTTC.

The chain combines TRBV6-1 with TRBJ1-2, with D perhaps matching TRBD1 (5 bases). This CDR3 is built from 15 residues. The V end lost 6 bases, the J end lost 4 bases, and 18 bases lay between the germline ends. Per the germline V gene, CDR1 is MNHNS and CDR2 is SASEGT. CDR3: CASSRDYGGTYGYTF. The CDR3, as DNA: TGTGCCAGCAGCCGTGATTACGGGGGAACCTATGGCTACACCTTC.

This clone was observed a few times. The V and J genes are TRBV27 and TRBJ2-7, with D perhaps matching TRBD1 (6 bases). V was cut by 5 bases and J by 5 bases, with 16 bases left in between. Germline CDR1 reads MNHEY; CDR2 reads SMNVEV (reference sequence). CDR3 length: 14 residues. CDR3: CASSPHYRDHEQYF. CDR3 in DNA: TGTGCCAGCAGTCCGCACTACAGGGACCACGAGCAGTACTTC.

The rearrangement uses TRBV7-8 and TRBJ1-5; TRBD1 aligns across 9 bases. The CDR3 spans 16 residues. The V gene's germline CDR1 is SGHVS and CDR2 FQNEAQ. Trimming cost V 1 base and J 4 bases; bases outside gene matches: 5. CDR3 residues: CASSLVGTGRNQPQHF. The CDR3 DNA is TGTGCCAGCAGCTTAGTGGGGACAGGGAGAAATCAGCCCCAGCATTTT.

The chain is built from TRBV1 and TRBJ2-7; no DNA check was done on the table's D call, TRBD1. TRBV1 is deemed a pseudogene. The CDR3 consists of 16 residues. CDR3 region: CTSSHRDRVTDYEQYF. The CDR3 nucleotides read TGCACCAGCAGCCACCGGGACAGGGTTACGGACTACGAGCAGTACTTC.